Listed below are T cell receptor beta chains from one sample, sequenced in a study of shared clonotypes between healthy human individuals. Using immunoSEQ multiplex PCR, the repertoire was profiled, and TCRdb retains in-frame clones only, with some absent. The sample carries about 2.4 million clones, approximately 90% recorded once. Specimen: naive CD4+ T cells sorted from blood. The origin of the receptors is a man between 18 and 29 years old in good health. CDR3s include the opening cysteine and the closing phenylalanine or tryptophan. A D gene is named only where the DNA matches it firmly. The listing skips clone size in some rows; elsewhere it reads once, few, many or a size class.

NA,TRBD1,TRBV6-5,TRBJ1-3,TGTGCCACCAAGACAGGGGGCAACACCATATATTTT,CATKTGGNTIYF
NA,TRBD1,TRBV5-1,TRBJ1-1,TGCGCCAGCAGCTTGAAGGGGACAGGGTCCACTGAAGCTTTCTTT,CASSLKGTGSTEAFF
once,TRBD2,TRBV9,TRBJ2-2,TGTGCCAGCAGCGTAAGCGCGGGAGATTACACCGGGGAGCTGTTTTTT,CASSVSAGDYTGELFF
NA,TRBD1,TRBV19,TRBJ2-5,TGTGCCAGTAGTATCGATGGACAGGGCCAAGAGACCCAGTACTTC,CASSIDGQGQETQYF
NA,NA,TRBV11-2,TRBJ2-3,TGTGCCAGCAGGTTTACAGGGTCAGATACGCAGTATTTT,CASRFTGSDTQYF
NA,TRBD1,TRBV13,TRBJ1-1,TGTGCCAGCAGCTTAGGGTGGGACAGGGGAACTGAAGCTTTCTTT,CASSLGWDRGTEAFF
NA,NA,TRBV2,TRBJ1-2,TGTGCCTGCCGGGACCGCGACTATGGCTACACCTTC,CACRDRDYGYTF
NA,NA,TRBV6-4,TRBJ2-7,TGTGCCAGCAGTGCCGAGACGGGGCTCCACTACGAGCAGTACTTC,CASSAETGLHYEQYF
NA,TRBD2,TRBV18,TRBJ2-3,TGTGCCAGCTCACCCAACGGGGGGGATACGCAGTATTTT,CASSPNGGDTQYF
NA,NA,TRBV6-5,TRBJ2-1,TGTGCCAGCAGTTACTCGGGTGGGGGATCCTACAATGAGCAGTTCTTC,CASSYSGGGSYNEQFF
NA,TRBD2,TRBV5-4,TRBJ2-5,TGTGCCAGCAGCTTAGCACTAGCGGGGGGTCAAGAGACCCAGTACTTC,CASSLALAGGQETQYF
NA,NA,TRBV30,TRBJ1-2,TGTGCCTGGAGTGTAGGGCAGGGTTATGGCTACACCTTC,CAWSVGQGYGYTF
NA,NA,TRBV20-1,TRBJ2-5,TGCAGTGCTACGACAAAAGAGACCCAGTACTTC,CSATTKETQYF
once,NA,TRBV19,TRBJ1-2,TGTGCCAGTAGTCTGCCTGGGCAGGGAAGGCTTGAGTGGGACTACACCTTC,CASSLPGQGRLEWDYTF
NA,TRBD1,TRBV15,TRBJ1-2,TGTGCCACCAGCAGCTCGGGACAGGGGTTAGGTGGCTACACCTTC,CATSSSGQGLGGYTF
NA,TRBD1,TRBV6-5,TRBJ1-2,TGTGCCAGCAGTTATCGACAGGGGTCCAGGCGCTACACCTTC,CASSYRQGSRRYTF
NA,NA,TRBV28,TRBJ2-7,TGTGCCAGCACCCCCGCGCTTTCGGGCTACGAGCAGTACTTC,CASTPALSGYEQYF
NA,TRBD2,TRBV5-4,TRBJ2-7,TGTGCCAGCAGCTCTCCGGGACTAGCCACCAACGAGCAGTACTTC,CASSSPGLATNEQYF
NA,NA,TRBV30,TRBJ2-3,TGTGCCTGGAGGCTTACTAGCACAGATACGCAGTATTTT,CAWRLTSTDTQYF
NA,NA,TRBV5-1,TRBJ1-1,TGCGCCAGCAGACCTACACCCATGAACACTGAAGCTTTCTTT,CASRPTPMNTEAFF
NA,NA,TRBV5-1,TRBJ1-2,TGCGCCAGCAGCTTGGCCGGGACTGAATCGGATGGCTACACCTTC,CASSLAGTESDGYTF
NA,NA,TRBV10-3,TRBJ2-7,TGTGCCACGGGGGAGGACTACGAGCAGTACTTC,CATGEDYEQYF
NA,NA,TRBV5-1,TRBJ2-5,TGCGCCAGCAGCGTTGGGACAAAAGGAGACCAAGAGACCCAGTACTTC,CASSVGTKGDQETQYF
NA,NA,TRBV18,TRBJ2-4,TGTGCCAGCTCACCGCTAGAAAACATTCAGTACTTC,CASSPLENIQYF
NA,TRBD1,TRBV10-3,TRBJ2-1,TGTGCCATCAGCAACAGGGGGCTTCGCTCCTACAATGAGCAGTTCTTC,CAISNRGLRSYNEQFF
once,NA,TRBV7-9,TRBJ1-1,TGTGCCAGCAGCATACTCGGCACTGAAGCTTTCTTT,CASSILGTEAFF
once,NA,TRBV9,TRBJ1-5,TGTGCCAGCAGCGTGGATCAGGGTCAGCCCCAGCATTTT,CASSVDQGQPQHF
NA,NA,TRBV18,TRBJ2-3,TGTGCCAGCTCACCTCTGGCAGATACGCAGTATTTT,CASSPLADTQYF
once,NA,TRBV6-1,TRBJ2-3,TGTGCCAGCAGTGAAGGGGCAGCTCTAGATACGCAGTATTTT,CASSEGAALDTQYF
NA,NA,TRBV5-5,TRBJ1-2,TGTGCCAGCAGCTACAGGGAGGGCTATGGCTACACCTTC,CASSYREGYGYTF
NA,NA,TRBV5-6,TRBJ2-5,TGTGCCAGCAGCTTCTCGGACTGGCAAGAGACCCAGTACTTC,CASSFSDWQETQYF
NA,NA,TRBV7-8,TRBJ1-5,TGTGCCAGCAGCCGGGACGTCCATAGCAATCAGCCCCAGCATTTT,CASSRDVHSNQPQHF
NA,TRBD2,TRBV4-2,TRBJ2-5,TGTGCCAGCAGCCATGGTATAGCGGGGGCCCCCGGGGAGACCCAGTACTTC,CASSHGIAGAPGETQYF
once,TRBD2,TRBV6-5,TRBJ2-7,TGTGCCAGCAGAGGAGCGGGGGGGTCCTCCTACGAGCAGTACTTC,CASRGAGGSSYEQYF
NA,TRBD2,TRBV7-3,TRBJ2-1,TGTGCCAGCAGCCTAAATAGCGGGGGGGCCCCCAATGAGCAGTTCTTC,CASSLNSGGAPNEQFF
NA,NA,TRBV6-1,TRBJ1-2,TGTGCCAGCAGTGGTCAGGGGACGCCCCAACGGCGTGATGGCTACACCTTC,CASSGQGTPQRRDGYTF
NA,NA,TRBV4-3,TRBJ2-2,TGCGCCAGCAGCCAGGAGGGGACCGGCACCGGGGAGCTGTTTTTT,CASSQEGTGTGELFF
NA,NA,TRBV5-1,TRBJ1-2,TGCGCCAGCAGCTTGGTGGACCTCGTCGGGCCCACCTTC,CASSLVDLVGPTF
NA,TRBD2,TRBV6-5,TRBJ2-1,TGTGCCAGCTGTTATCTAGCGGGAAGCTCCTACAATGAGCAGTTCTTC,CASCYLAGSSYNEQFF
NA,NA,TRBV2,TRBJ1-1,TGTGCCGGGGGGAGGGACACTGAAGCTTTCTTT,CAGGRDTEAFF
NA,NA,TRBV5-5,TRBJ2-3,TGTGCCAGCACCCGGGCCGCCCAAGGAGATACGCAGTATTTT,CASTRAAQGDTQYF
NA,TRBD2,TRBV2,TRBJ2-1,TGTGCCAGCAGTCTTTATCTTAGCGGGGGGGCCGATGAGCAGTTCTTC,CASSLYLSGGADEQFF
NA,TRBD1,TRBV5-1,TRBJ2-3,TGCGCCAGCAGCTATGCCGGGACAGGGGGTGATACGCAGTATTTT,CASSYAGTGGDTQYF
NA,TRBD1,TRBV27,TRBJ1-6,TGTGCCAGCAGTCTATTTCCCGGGACAGGGAATTCACCCCTCCACTTT,CASSLFPGTGNSPLHF
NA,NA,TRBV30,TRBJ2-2,TGTGCCTGGGGGACGGGTTCCGGGGAGCTGTTTTTT,CAWGTGSGELFF
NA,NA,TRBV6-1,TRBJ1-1,TGTGCCAGCAGTCGAGTGGCGGGCGGAAGCACTGAAGCTTTCTTT,CASSRVAGGSTEAFF
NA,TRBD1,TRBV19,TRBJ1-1,TGTGCCAGTAGCCCTCCCCCGGGACAGGGTGTCACTGAAGCTTTCTTT,CASSPPPGQGVTEAFF
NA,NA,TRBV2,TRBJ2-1,TGTGCCAGCAGCACCTACCGGGGGAATGAGCAGTTCTTC,CASSTYRGNEQFF
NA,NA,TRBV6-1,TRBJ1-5,TGTGCCAGCAGTGAAGCAGTTAGCAATCAGCCCCAGCATTTT,CASSEAVSNQPQHF
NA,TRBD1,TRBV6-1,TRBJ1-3,TGTGCCAGCAGTGAAGCCGGAGACAGGGTATTTTCAGGAAACACCATATATTTT,CASSEAGDRVFSGNTIYF
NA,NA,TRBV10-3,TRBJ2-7,TGTGCCATCACCGCAGGGACCACCTACGAGCAGTACTTC,CAITAGTTYEQYF
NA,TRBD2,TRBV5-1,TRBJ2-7,TGCGCCAGCAGCTTGTCGCCGCTACTAGCGACGTACGAGCAGTACTTC,CASSLSPLLATYEQYF
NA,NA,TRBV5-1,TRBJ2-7,TGCGCCAGCAGCTCACCAGGGAACGAGCAGTACTTC,CASSSPGNEQYF
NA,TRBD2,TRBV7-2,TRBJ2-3,TGTGCCAGCAGCTCCCTAGCGGGAGCGGGAGATACGCAGTATTTT,CASSSLAGAGDTQYF
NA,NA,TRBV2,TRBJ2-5,TGTGCCAGCATTGCGGGGGCTACACGGGATGGGACCCAGTACTTC,CASIAGATRDGTQYF
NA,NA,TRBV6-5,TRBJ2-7,TGTGCCAGCAGACCAACTCAGGGTAGCGAGCAGTACTTC,CASRPTQGSEQYF
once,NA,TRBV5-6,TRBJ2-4,TGTGCCAGCAGCTTGGAAAGGAAAAACATTCAGTACTTC,CASSLERKNIQYF
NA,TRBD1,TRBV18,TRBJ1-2,TGTGCCAGCTCACCACAGGGGACAGACTATGGCTACACCTTC,CASSPQGTDYGYTF